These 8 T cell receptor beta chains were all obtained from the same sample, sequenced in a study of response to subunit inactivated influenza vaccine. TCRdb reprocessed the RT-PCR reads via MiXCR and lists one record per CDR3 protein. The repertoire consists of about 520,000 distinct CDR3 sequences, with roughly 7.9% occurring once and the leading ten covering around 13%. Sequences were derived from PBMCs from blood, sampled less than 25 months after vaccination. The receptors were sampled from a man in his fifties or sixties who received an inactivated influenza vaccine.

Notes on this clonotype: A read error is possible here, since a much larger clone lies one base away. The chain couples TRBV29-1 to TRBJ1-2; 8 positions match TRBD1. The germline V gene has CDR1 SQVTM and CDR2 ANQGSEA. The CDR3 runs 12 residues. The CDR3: CSDRQGSYGYNF. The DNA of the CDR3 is TGCAGCGACCGACAGGGGAGCTATGGCTACAACTTC.

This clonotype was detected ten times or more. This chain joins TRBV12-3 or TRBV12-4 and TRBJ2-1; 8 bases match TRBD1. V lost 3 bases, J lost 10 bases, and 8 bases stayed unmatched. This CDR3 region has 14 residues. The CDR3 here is CASSLGTGRWEQFF. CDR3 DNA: TGTGCCAGCAGTTTGGGGACAGGTCGATGGGAGCAGTTCTTC.

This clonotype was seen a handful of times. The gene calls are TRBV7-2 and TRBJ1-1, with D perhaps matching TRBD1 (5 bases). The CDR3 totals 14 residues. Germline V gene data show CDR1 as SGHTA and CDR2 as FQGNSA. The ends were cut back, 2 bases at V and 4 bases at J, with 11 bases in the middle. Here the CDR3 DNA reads TGTGCCAGCAGCTTAAATGGGGCTGGCACTGAAGCTTTCTTT. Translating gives CASSLNGAGTEAFF.

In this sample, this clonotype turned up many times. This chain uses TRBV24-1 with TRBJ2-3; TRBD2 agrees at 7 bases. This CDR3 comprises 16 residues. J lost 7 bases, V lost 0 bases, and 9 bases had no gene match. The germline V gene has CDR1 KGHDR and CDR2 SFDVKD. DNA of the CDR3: TGTGCCACCAGTGATTTGGGCGGGAGCAGGAGATATACGCAGTATTTT. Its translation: CATSDLGGSRRYTQYF.

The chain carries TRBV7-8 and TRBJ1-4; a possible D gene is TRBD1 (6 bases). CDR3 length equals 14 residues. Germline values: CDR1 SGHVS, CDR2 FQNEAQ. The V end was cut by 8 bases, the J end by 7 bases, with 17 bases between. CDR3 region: CASGLQGGTEKLFF. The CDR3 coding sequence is TGTGCCAGCGGATTACAGGGAGGAACTGAAAAACTGTTTTTT.

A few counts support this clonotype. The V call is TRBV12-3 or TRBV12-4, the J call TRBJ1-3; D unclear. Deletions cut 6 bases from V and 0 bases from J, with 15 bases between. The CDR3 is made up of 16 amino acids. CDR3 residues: CASRVGGLLSGNTIYF. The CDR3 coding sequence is TGTGCCAGCAGAGTTGGCGGGCTCCTCTCTGGAAACACCATATATTTT.

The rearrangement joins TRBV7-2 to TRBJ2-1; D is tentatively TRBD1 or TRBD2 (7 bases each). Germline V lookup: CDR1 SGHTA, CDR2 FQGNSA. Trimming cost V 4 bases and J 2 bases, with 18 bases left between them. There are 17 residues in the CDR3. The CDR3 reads CASSSRGGLGPYNEQFF. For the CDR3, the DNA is TGTGCCAGCAGCTCCAGGGGGGGCTTGGGCCCCTACAATGAGCAGTTCTTC.

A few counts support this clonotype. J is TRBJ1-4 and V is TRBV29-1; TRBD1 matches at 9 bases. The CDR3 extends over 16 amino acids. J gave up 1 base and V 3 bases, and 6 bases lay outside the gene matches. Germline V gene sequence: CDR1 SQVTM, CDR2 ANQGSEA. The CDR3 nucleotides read TGCAGCGTTGATGAGGGACAGGGTCAAACTAATGAAAAACTGTTTTTT. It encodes CSVDEGQGQTNEKLFF.